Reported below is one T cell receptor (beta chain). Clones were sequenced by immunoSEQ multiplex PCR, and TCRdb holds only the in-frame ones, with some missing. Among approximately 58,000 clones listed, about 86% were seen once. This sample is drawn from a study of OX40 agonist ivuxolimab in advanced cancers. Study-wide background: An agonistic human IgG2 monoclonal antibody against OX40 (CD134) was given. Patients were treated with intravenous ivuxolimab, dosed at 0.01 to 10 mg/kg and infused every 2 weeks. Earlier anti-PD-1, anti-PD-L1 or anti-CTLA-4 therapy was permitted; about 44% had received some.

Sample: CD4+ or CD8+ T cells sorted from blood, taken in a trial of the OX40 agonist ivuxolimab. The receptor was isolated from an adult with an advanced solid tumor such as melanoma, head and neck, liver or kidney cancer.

The CDR3 loop reads CASSLAPGTGVYEQYF. CDR3 DNA: TGTGCCAGCAGCTTAGCCCCCGGGACTGGAGTCTACGAGCAGTACTTC. The rearrangement links TRBV11-1 to TRBJ2-7; D possibly corresponds to TRBD2 (6 bases). Germline V gene data show CDR1 as SGHAT and CDR2 as FQDESV (reference sequence). CDR3 size: 16 residues. Trimming took 0 bases from V and 3 from J, leaving 15 bases between them. Filled out from reference TRBV11-1 and TRBJ2-7, the complete variable domain reads EAEVAQSPRYKITEKSQAVAFWCDPISGHATLYWYRQILGQGPELLVQFQDESVVDDSQLPKDRFSAERLKGVDSTLKIQPAELGDSAMYLCASSLAPGTGVYEQYFGPGTRLTVT.